This T cell receptor (beta chain) was sequenced during a study of human T cells and chemical hapten exposure. Original data processing: Across samples, TCR counts had a median of about 93,000 and ranged from roughly 23,224 to 690,600. TCRdb re-analysed the RACE reads in MiXCR, keeping a single row per CDR3 protein. These V and J calls are TCRdb output, not the study's own analysis. The sample has under 60,000 distinct CDR3 sequences, around 10% seen once. The CDR3 consists of 15 residues. V lost 1 base to trimming and J lost 7 bases; unmatched junction nucleotides: 8. Per germline, CDR1 SGHTA and CDR2 FQGNSA. This clonotype was seen a handful of times. Indicated time point: patch test 1, 2 weeks after DPC sensitization. The treatment is: therapeutic diphenylcyclopropenone sensitization with weekly scalp DPC. The starting material, unfractionated whole blood, was used for total RNA extraction.

J is TRBJ1-2 and V is TRBV7-2, with TRBD1 identical over 8 bases. Here the sequenced sample was whole blood, taken in connection with sensitization to the hapten diphenylcyclopropenone (DPC). This clonotype was obtained from a woman aged 40-49 years with alopecia areata. Some clones in this sample may be carry-over from other donors' samples. The CDR3 DNA reads TGTGCCAGCAGCTTAGGGACAGGGAAAAGCGCTGGCTACACCTTC. Translated: CASSLGTGKSAGYTF.